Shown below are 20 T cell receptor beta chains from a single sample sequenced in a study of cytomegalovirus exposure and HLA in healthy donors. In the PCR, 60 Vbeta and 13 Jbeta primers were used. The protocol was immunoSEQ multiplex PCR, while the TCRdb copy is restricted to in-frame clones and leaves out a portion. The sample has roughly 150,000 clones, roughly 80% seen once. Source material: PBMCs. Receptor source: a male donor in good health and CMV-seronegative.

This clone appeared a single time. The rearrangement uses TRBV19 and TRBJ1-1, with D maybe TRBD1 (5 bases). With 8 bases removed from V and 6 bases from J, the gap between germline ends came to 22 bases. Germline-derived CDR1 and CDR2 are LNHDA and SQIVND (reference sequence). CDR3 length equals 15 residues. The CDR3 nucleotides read TGTGCCAGTTCCCCCTTACGAGGAGGGGTCCCTGAAGCTTTCTTT. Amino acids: CASSPLRGGVPEAFF.

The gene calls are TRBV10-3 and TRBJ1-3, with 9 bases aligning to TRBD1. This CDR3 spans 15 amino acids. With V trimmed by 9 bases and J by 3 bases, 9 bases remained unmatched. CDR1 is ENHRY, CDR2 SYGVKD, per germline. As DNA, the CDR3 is TGTGCCATGGCCCAACAGGGGGCAGGTGGAAACACCATATATTTT. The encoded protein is CAMAQQGAGGNTIYF.

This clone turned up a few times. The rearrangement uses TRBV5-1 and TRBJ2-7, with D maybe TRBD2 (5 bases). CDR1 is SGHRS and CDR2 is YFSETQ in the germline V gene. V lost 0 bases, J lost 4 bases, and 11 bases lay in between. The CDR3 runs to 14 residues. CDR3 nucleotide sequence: TGCGCCAGCAGCTTGGCCAGAGCGGTTTACGAGCAGTACTTC. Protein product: CASSLARAVYEQYF.

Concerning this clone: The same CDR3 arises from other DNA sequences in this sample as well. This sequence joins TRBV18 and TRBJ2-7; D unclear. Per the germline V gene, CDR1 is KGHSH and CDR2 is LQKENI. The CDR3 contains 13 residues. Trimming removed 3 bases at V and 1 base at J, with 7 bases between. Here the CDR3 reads CASSPAASYEQYF. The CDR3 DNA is TGTGCCAGCTCACCGGCGGCTTCCTACGAGCAGTACTTC. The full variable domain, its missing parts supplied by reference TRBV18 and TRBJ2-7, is NAGVMQNPRHLVRRRGQEARLRCSPMKGHSHVYWYRQLPEEGLKFMVYLQKENIIDESGMPKERFSAEFPKEGPSILRIQQVVRGDSAAYFCASSPAASYEQYFGPGTRLTVT.

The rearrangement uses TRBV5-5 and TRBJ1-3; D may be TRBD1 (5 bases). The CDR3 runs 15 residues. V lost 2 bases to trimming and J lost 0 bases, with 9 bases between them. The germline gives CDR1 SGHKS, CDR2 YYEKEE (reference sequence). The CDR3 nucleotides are TGTGCCAGCAGCTTCAGGGCAGCCTCTGGAAACACCATATATTTT. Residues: CASSFRAASGNTIYF.

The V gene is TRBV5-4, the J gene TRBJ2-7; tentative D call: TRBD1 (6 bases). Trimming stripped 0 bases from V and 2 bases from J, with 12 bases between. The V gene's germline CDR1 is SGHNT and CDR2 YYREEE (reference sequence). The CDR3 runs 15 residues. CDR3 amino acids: CASSLGPGQAYEQYF. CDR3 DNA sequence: TGTGCCAGCAGCTTGGGGCCGGGACAAGCCTACGAGCAGTACTTC.

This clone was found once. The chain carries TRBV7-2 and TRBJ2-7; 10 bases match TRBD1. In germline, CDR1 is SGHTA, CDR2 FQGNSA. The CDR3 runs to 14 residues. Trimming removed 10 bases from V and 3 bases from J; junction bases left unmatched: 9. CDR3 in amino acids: CATKPGQGNYEQYF. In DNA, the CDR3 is TGTGCCACCAAACCGGGACAGGGGAACTACGAGCAGTACTTC.

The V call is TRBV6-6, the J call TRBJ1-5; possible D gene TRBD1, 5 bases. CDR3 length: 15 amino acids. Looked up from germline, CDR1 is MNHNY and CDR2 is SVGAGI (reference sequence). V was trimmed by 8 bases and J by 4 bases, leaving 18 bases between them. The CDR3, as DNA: TGTGCCAGCCAAAATAAGGGGTCGCCTAATCAGCCCCAGCATTTT. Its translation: CASQNKGSPNQPQHF.

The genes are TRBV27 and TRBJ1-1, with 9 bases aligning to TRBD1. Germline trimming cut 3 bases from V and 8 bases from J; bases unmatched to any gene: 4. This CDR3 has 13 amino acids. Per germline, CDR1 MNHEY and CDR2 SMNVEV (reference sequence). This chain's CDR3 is CASSFDRGKEAFF. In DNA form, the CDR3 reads TGTGCCAGCAGTTTTGACAGGGGGAAGGAAGCTTTCTTT.

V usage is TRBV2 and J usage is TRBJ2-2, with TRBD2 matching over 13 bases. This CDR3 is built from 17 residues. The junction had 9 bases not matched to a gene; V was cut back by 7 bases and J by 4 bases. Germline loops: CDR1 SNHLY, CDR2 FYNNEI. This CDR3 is CASTPTSGGPGTGELFF. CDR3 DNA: TGTGCCAGCACCCCGACTAGCGGGGGGCCGGGCACCGGGGAGCTGTTTTTT.

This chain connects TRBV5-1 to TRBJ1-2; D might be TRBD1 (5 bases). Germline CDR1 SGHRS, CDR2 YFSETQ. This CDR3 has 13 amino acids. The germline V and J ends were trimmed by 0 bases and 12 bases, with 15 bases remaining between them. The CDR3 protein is CASSLAVGQIDTF. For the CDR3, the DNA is TGCGCCAGCAGCTTGGCTGTGGGGCAAATCGACACCTTC.

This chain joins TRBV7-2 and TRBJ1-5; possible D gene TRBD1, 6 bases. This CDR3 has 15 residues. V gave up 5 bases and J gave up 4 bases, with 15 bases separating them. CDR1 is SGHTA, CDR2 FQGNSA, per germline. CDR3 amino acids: CASSRTGTTNQPQHF. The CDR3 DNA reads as TGTGCCAGCAGCAGAACTGGGACAACTAATCAGCCCCAGCATTTT.

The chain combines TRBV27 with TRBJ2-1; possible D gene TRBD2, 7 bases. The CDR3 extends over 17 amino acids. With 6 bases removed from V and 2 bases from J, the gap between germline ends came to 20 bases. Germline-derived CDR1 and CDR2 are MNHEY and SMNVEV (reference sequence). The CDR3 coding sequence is TGTGCCAGCAGGACTGAGGGGGGGGGAAGGGCCTACAATGAGCAGTTCTTC. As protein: CASRTEGGGRAYNEQFF.

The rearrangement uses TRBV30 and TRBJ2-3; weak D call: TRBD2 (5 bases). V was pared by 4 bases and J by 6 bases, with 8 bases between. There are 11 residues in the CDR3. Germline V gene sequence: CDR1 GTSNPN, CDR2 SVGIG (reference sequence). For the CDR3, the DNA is TGTGCCTGGATTCGGGGTGATACGCAGTATTTT. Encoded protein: CAWIRGDTQYF.

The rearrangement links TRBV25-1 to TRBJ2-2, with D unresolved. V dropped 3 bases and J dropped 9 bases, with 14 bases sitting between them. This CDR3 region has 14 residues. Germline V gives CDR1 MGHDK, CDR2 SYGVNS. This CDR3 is CASSEQTGVRELFF. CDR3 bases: TGTGCCAGCAGTGAGCAGACTGGAGTAAGGGAGCTGTTTTTT.

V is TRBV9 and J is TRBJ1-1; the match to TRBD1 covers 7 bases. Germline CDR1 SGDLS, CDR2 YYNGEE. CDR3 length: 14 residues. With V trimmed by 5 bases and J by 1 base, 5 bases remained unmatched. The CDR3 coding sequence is TGTGCCAGCAGTGACAACAGGGGGAACACTGAAGCTTTCTTT. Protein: CASSDNRGNTEAFF.

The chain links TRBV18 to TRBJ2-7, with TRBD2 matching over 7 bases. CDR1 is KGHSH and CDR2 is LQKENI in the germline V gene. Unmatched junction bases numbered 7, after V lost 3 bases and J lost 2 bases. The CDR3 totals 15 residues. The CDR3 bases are TGTGCCAGCTCACCTAGGGGAGGGAGGACCTACGAGCAGTACTTC. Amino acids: CASSPRGGRTYEQYF.

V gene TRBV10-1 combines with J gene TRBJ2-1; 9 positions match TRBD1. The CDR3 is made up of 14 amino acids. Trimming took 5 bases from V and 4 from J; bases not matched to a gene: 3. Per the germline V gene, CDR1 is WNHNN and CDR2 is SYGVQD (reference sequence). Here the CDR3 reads CASSKTGGYNEQFF. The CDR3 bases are TGCGCCAGCAGTAAGACAGGGGGATACAATGAGCAGTTCTTC.

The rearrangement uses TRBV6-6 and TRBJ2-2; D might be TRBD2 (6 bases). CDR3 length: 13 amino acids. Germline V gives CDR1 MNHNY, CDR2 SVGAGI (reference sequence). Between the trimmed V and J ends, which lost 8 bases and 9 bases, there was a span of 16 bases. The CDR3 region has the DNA TGTGCCAGCGGGGGTACCGCGGGGCGGGAGCTGTTTTTT. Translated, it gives CASGGTAGRELFF.

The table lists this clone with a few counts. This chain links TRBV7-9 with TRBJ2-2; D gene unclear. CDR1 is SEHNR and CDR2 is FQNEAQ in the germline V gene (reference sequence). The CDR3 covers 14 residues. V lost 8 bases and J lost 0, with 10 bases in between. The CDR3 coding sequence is TGTGCCAGCGTAAGCCCCGCGAACACCGGGGAGCTGTTTTTT. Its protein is CASVSPANTGELFF.